The entry below describes one TCR beta chain. This clone's antigen is unknown. Base qualities were left out, and no much larger clone turns up one base away. Collaborating institutions collected whole blood in K2EDTA tubes following their own protocols. For TCRbeta analysis, collaborators shipped samples as frozen whole blood, isolated PBMCs, or DNA extracted from either of those sample types. This specimen comes from a study of blood T cell repertoires in COVID-19 (TCRdb year 2020). The study in broad terms: Samples from collaborators originated in the United States, Italy and Spain and spanned both the acute and convalescent phases of COVID-19. The material from the prospective study consisted of cDNA or gDNA derived from T cells, B-cell-depleted T cells, or PBMCs. Deeply sampled blood TCRbeta repertoires from subjects exposed to, actively infected with, or recovered from COVID-19 were included in the dataset. The repertoires were released in a freely available public database intended as a resource for research on the immune response to SARS-CoV-2. Samples were obtained from the ongoing ImmuneRACE study (first 160 participants) and from about 1,300 subjects provided by 6 global collaborators. Nearly every sample came with metadata listing a de-identified subject ID, COVID-19 status, age in years and sex. Where available, HLA class I and class II types were obtained from metadata supplied by the sample provider rather than from assay-based typing. Beyond this particular receptor, the publication reports: How much clinical and demographic metadata was included differed by source and by participant, and the metadata was provided uncurated.

The immunoSEQ Assay, a bias-controlled multiplex PCR, was used to amplify TCRbeta CDR3 regions from genomic DNA. Turning to the authors' computational methods: The number of nucleated cells in each sample was estimated from the amplification of reference gene primers within the assay. Sequence reads were collapsed and filtered to measure the absolute abundance of every unique TCRbeta CDR3 rearrangement. For each sample, productive Simpson clonality was calculated as the square root of Simpson's diversity index across productive rearrangements. The table was pulled from immuneACCESS by TCRdb, which kept in-frame rearrangements only. Such tables lose some clones; where checked, under half of the loss comes from unresolved V genes, and the rest has no known cause. The V and J calls and the clone size are those of that table, but D and trimming were determined from the DNA. The sample includes tens of thousands of clones, with less than 85% observed a single time. In total, the top ten clones hold roughly 12% of the sample.

Including the terminal cysteine and phenylalanine, the CDR3 comprises 16 residues. Just CDR3 DNA is preserved here, 48 bases in frame from base 1. CDR1 and CDR2 were assigned from the germline V gene (reference sequence) as SSHAT and FNYEAQ. Trimming takes 1 base from V and 4 bases from J, and the germline ends sit 16 bases apart. This clonotype was obtained from a human donor in a cohort sampled during active COVID-19. Sequencing used peripheral blood. Recombination linked TRBV7-7 to TRBJ2-5, with a tentative D gene TRBD1 over 6 matching bases. DNA sequence: TGTGCCAGCAGCTTAGACTTAGGGGAAGGGGGAGAGACCCAGTACTTC. Translated, this gives CASSLDLGEGGETQYF.